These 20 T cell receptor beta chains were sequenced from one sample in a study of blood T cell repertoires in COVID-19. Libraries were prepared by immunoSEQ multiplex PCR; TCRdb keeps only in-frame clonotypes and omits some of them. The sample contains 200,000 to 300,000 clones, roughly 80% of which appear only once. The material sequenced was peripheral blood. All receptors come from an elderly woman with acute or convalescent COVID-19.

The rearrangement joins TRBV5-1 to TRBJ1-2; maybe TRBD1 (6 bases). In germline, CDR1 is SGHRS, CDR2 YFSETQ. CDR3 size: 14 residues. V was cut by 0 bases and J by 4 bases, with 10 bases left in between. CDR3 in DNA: TGCGCCAGCAGCTTGGAGGGACACGGCTATGGCTACACCTTC. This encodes CASSLEGHGYGYTF.

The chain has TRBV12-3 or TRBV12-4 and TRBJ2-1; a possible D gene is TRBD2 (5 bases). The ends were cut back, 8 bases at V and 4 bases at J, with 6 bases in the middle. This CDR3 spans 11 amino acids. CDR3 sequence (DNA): TGTGCCAGCGGGAGTTACAATGAGCAGTTCTTC. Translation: CASGSYNEQFF.

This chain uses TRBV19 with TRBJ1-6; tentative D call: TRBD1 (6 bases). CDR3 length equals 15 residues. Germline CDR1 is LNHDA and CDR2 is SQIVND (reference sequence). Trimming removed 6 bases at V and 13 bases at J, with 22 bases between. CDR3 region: CASSLKGHPGEPLHF. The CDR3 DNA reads TGTGCCAGTAGCCTTAAGGGACACCCGGGTGAGCCCCTCCACTTT.

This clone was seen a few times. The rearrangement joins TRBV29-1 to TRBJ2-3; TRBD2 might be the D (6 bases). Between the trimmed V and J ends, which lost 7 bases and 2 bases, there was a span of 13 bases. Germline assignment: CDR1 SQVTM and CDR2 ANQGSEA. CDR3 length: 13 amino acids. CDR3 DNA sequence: TGCAGCGCCCCTACGGGGGTCACAGATACGCAGTATTTT. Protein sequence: CSAPTGVTDTQYF.

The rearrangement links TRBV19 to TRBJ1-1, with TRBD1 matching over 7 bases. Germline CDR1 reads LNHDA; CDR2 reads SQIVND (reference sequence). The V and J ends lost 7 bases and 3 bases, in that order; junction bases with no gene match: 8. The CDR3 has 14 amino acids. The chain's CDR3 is CASKGTTGDTEAFF. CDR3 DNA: TGTGCCAGTAAGGGGACAACAGGGGACACTGAAGCTTTCTTT.

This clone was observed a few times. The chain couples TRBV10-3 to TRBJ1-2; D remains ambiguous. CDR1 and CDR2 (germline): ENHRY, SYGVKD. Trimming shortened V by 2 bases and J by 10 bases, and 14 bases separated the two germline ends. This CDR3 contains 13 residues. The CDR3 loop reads CAISEPTRGDYTF. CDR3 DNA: TGTGCCATCAGTGAGCCAACACGCGGGGACTACACCTTC.

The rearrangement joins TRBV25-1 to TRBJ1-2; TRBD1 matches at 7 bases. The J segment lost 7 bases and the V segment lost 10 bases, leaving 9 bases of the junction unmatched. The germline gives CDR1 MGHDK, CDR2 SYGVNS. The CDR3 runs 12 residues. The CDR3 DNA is TGTGCCACCGTGCAGGGGGTTAGTGGCTACACCTTC. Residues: CATVQGVSGYTF.

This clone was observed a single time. The CDR3 region has the DNA TGTGCCAGCACCCCTGGGGGAGGGGGCACTGAAGCTTTCTTT. Its protein product is CASTPGGGGTEAFF. J is TRBJ1-1 and V is TRBV2, with D perhaps TRBD1 (6 bases). Trimming shortened V by 7 bases and J by 4 bases, and 16 bases separated the two germline ends. CDR1 is SNHLY, CDR2 FYNNEI, per germline. CDR3 length equals 14 residues.

DNA for the CDR3: TGTGCCAGCAGCTTGGCACAGGTCACGCAGTATTTT. Its protein is CASSLAQVTQYF. The J gene is TRBJ2-3, the V gene TRBV5-8, with D maybe TRBD1 (5 bases). The germline V and J ends were trimmed by 0 bases and 9 bases, with 8 bases remaining between them. The germline V gene has CDR1 SGHTS and CDR2 YDEGEE. This CDR3 spans 12 amino acids.

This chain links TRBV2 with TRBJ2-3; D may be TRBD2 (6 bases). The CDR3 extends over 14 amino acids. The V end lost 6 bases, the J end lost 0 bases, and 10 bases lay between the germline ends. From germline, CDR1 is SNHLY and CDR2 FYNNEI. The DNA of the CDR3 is TGTGCCAGCAGCCCGGGACTCAGCACAGATACGCAGTATTTT. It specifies CASSPGLSTDTQYF.

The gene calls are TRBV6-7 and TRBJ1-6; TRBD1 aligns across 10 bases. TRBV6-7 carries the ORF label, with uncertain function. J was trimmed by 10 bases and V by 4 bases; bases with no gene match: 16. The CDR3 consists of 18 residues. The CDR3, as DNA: TGTGCCAGCAGTTTCCGAGACAGGGGGCAGTCCCCTTTCTCACCCCTCCACTTT. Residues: CASSFRDRGQSPFSPLHF.

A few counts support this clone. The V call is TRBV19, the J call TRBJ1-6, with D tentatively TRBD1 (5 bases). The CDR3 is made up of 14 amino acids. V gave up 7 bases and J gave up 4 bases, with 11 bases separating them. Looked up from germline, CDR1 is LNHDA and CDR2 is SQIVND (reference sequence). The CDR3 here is CASTPRDYNSPLHF. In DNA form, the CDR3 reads TGTGCCAGTACCCCCAGGGATTATAATTCACCCCTCCACTTT.

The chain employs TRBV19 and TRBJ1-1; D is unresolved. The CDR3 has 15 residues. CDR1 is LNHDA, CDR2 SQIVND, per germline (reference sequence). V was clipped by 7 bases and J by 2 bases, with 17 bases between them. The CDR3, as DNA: TGTGCCAGTACCCCGTTAACAAGCGTTAACACTGAAGCTTTCTTT. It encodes CASTPLTSVNTEAFF.

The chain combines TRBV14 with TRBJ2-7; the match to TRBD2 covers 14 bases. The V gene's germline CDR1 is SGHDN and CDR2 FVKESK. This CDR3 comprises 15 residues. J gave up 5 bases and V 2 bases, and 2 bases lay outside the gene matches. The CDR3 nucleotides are TGTGCCAGCAGCCAACTGGGACTAGCGGGAGACGAGCAGTACTTC. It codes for CASSQLGLAGDEQYF.

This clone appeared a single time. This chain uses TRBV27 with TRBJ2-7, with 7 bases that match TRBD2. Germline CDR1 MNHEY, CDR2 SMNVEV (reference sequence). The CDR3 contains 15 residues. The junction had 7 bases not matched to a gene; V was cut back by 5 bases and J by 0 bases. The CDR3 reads CASSRSGGGSYEQYF. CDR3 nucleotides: TGTGCCAGCAGTCGATCTGGCGGGGGCTCCTACGAGCAGTACTTC.

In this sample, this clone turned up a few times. Here the CDR3 DNA reads TGTGCCAGCAGCTTAGTCATTCACGAGCAGTACTTC. It codes for CASSLVIHEQYF. This sequence joins TRBV7-9 and TRBJ2-7; D is undetermined. In germline, CDR1 is SEHNR, CDR2 FQNEAQ (reference sequence). V shed 1 base and J shed 5 bases, with 6 bases lying between them. This CDR3 region has 12 residues. Full variable domain (outside the CDR3, taken from reference TRBV7-9 and TRBJ2-7): DTGVSQNPRHKITKRGQNVTFRCDPISEHNRLYWYRQTLGQGPEFLTYFQNEAQLEKSRLLSDRFSAERPKGSFSTLEIQRTEQGDSAMYLCASSLVIHEQYFGPGTRLTVT.

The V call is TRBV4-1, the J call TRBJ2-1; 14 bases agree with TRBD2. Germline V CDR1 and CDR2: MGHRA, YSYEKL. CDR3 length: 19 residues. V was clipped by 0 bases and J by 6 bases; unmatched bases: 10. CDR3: CASSQETSGRASRGNEQFF. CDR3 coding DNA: TGCGCCAGCAGCCAAGAGACTAGCGGGAGGGCCAGCAGGGGCAATGAGCAGTTCTTC.

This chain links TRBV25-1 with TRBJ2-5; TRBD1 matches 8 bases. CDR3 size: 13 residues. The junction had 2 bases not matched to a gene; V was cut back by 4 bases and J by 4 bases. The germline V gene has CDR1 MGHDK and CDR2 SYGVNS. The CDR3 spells CASSGQGTETQYF. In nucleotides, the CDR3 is TGTGCCAGCAGTGGACAGGGGACAGAGACCCAGTACTTC.

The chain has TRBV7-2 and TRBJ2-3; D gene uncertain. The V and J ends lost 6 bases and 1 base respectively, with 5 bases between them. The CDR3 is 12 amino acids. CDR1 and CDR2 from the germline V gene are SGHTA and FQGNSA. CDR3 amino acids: CASRVGTDTQYF. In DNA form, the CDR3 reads TGTGCCAGCAGGGTAGGCACAGATACGCAGTATTTT. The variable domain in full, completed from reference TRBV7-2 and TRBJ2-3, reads GAGVSQSPSNKVTEKGKDVELRCDPISGHTALYWYRQSLGQGLEFLIYFQGNSAPDKSGLPSDRFSAERTGGSVSTLTIQRTQQEDSAVYLCASRVGTDTQYFGPGTRLTVL.

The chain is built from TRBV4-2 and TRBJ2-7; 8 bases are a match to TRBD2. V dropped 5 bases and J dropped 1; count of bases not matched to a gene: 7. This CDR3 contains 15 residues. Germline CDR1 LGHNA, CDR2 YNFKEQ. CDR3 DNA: TGTGCCAGCAGCAAAACTAGCGGCCTATCCTACGAGCAGTACTTC. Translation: CASSKTSGLSYEQYF.